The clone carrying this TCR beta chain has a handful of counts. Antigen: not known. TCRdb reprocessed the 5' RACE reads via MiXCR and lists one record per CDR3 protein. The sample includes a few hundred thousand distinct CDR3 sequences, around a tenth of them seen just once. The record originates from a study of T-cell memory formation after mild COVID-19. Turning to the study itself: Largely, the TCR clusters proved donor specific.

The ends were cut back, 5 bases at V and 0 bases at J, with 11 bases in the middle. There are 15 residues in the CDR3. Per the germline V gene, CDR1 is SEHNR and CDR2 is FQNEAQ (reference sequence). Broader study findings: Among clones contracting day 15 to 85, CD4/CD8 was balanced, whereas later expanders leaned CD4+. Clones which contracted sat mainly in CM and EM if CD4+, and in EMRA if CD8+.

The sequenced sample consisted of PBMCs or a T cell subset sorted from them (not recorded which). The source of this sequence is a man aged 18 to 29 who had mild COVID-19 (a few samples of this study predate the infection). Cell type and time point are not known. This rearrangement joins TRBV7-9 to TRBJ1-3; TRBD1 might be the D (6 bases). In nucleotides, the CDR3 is TGTGCCAGCAGCCCTACAGGGACCTCTGGAAACACCATATATTTT. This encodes CASSPTGTSGNTIYF.